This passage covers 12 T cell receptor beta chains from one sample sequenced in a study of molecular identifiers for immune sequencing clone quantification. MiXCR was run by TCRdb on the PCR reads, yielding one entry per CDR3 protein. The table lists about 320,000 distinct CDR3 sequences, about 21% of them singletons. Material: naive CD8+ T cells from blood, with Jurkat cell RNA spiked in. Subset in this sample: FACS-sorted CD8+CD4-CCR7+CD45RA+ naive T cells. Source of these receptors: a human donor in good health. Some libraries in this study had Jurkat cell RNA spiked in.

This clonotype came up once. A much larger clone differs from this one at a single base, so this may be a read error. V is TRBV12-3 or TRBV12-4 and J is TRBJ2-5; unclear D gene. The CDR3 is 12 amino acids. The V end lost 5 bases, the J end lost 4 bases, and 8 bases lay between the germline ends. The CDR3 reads CASSNIGETQYF. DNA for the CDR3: TGTGCCAGCAGTAACATAGGAGAGACCCAGTACTTC.

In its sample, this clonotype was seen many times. The CDR3 protein is CASSLGLPYEQYF. The CDR3 coding sequence is TGTGCCAGCAGCCTGGGACTGCCCTACGAGCAGTACTTC. This chain connects TRBV6-5 to TRBJ2-7, with D possibly TRBD2 on 6 matching bases. The V and J ends lost 6 bases and 2 bases respectively, with 11 bases between them. The CDR3 loop spans 13 amino acids. The germline V gene encodes CDR1 MNHEY and CDR2 SVGAGI.

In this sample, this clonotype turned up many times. CDR3: CASSVGGGGGTRTDTQYF. The CDR3 region has the DNA TGTGCCAGCAGCGTAGGTGGGGGGGGCGGGACTCGCACAGATACGCAGTATTTT. The chain employs TRBV9 and TRBJ2-3, with D possibly TRBD2 on 7 matching bases. This CDR3 spans 18 amino acids. Germline V gives CDR1 SGDLS, CDR2 YYNGEE. The germline V and J ends were trimmed by 0 bases and 1 base, with 18 bases remaining between them.

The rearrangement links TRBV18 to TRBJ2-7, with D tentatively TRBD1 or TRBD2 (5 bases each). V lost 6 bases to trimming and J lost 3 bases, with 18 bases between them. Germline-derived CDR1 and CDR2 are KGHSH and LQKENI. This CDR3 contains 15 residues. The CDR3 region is CASSPGDGGLYEQYF. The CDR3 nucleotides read TGTGCCAGCTCGCCCGGGGACGGAGGCCTCTACGAGCAGTACTTC.

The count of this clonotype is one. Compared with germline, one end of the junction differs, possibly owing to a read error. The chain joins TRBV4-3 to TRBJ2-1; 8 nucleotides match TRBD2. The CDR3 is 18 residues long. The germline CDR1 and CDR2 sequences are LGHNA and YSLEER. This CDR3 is CASSQVLAGFRPGNERFF. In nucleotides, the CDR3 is TGCGCCAGCAGCCAAGTGTTAGCGGGATTTCGTCCGGGGAATGAGCGGTTCTTC.

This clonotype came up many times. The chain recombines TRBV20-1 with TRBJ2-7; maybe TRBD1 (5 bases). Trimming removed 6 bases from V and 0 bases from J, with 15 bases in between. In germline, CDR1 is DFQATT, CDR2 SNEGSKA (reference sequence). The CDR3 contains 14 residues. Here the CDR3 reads CSAQDQGSSYEQYF. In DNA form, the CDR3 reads TGCAGTGCCCAAGACCAGGGAAGCTCCTACGAGCAGTACTTC.

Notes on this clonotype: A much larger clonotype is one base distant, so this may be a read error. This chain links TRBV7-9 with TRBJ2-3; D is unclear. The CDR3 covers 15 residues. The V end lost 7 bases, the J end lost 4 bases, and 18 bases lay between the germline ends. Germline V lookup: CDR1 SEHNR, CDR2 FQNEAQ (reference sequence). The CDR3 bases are TGTGCCAGCAACTTTGTCCTGTCCGGCGCAGATACGCAGTATTTT. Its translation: CASNFVLSGADTQYF.

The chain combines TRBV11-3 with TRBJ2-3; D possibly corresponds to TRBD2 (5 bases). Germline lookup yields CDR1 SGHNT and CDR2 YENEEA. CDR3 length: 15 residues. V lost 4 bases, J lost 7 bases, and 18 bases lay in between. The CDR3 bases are TGTGCCAGCAGCTCCCTCTCAGACTCGACTAATACGCAGTATTTT. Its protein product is CASSSLSDSTNTQYF.

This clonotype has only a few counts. CDR3 protein: CASSLGIGVNTEAFF. The CDR3 DNA sequence: TGTGCCAGCAGCTTAGGGATAGGGGTGAACACTGAAGCTTTCTTT. The gene calls are TRBV7-9 and TRBJ1-1, with a possible D match to TRBD1 (5 bases). Germline CDR1 reads SEHNR; CDR2 reads FQNEAQ (reference sequence). The CDR3 has 15 amino acids. The V end was cut by 1 base, the J end by 0 bases, with 9 bases between.

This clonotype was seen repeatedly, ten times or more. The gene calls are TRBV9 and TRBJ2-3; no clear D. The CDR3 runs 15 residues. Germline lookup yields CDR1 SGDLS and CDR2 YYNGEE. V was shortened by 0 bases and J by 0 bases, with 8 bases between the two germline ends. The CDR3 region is CASSVGVRSTDTQYF. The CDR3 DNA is TGTGCCAGCAGCGTAGGCGTTAGAAGCACAGATACGCAGTATTTT.

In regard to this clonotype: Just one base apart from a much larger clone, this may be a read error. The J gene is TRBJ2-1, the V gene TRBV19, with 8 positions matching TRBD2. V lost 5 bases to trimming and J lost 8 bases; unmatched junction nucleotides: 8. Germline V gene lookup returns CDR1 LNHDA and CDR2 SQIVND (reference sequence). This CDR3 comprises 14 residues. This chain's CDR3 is CASSFGGAHDEQFF. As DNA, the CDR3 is TGTGCCAGTAGTTTCGGGGGGGCGCACGATGAGCAGTTCTTC. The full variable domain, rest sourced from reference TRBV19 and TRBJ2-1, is DGGITQSPKYLFRKEGQNVTLSCEQNLNHDAMYWYRQDPGQGLRLIYYSQIVNDFQKGDIAEGYSVSREKKESFPLTVTSAQKNPTAFYLCASSFGGAHDEQFFGPGTRLTVL.

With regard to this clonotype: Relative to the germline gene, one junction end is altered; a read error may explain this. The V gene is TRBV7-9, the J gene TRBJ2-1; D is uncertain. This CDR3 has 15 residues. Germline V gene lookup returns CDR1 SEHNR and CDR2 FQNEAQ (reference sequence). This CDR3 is CASSLAEVSFNEQLF. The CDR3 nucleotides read TGTGCCAGCAGCTTAGCCGAGGTCAGTTTCAATGAGCAGCTCTTC.